Shown below are 18 T cell receptor beta chains from a single sample sequenced in a study of blood T cell repertoires in COVID-19. Generated by immunoSEQ multiplex PCR, the TCRdb table keeps only in-frame clones and is missing some. This table has 200,000 or so clones, around four fifths appearing once. The sample was peripheral blood. These receptor sequences come from a man aged 25 to 45 with active or convalescent COVID-19.

The V and J genes are TRBV6-2 or TRBV6-3 and TRBJ2-7, with 9 nucleotides matching TRBD2. CDR3 length equals 18 residues. Germline values: CDR1 MNHEY, CDR2 SVGEGT. With 2 bases clipped from V and 6 bases from J, the junction kept 17 bases outside the gene matches. This CDR3 reads CASSYNARSGSELGEQYF. CDR3 sequence (DNA): TGTGCCAGCAGTTACAATGCGCGTAGCGGGAGTGAGCTGGGCGAGCAGTACTTC.

The sample holds one count of this clone. The CDR3 bases are TGTGCCAGCAGTGAGACAGGGCCCTCTGGAAACACCATATATTTT. It is translated as CASSETGPSGNTIYF. The chain is built from TRBV6-1 and TRBJ1-3, with TRBD1 matching over 7 bases. Germline V CDR1 and CDR2: MNHNS, SASEGT. J was trimmed by 0 bases and V by 3 bases; bases with no gene match: 2. The CDR3 spans 15 residues.

V is TRBV24-1 and J is TRBJ1-5; D is undetermined. Trimming removed 4 bases at V and 8 bases at J, with 11 bases between. The CDR3 is 13 residues long. Germline CDR1 KGHDR, CDR2 SFDVKD. CDR3 in amino acids: CATSDRGREPQHF. In nucleotides, the CDR3 is TGTGCCACCAGTGACCGGGGAAGGGAGCCCCAGCATTTT.

The chain employs TRBV4-1 and TRBJ1-1; D is possibly TRBD1 (5 bases). The germline V gene encodes CDR1 MGHRA and CDR2 YSYEKL. The CDR3 is 17 amino acids. V was trimmed by 0 bases and J by 0 bases, leaving 14 bases between them. In nucleotides, the CDR3 is TGCGCCAGCAGCCAAGATCAGGACACCTACTTGAACACTGAAGCTTTCTTT. Protein sequence: CASSQDQDTYLNTEAFF.

The genes are TRBV19 and TRBJ1-1; the match to TRBD1 covers 7 bases. After removal of 7 bases from V and 4 bases from J, the junction contained 3 bases not matched to a gene. The germline CDR1 and CDR2 sequences are LNHDA and SQIVND (reference sequence). The CDR3 loop spans 12 amino acids. The DNA for the CDR3 is TGTGCCAGTATTAGGGGGCTCACTGAAGCTTTCTTT. Protein: CASIRGLTEAFF.

The rearrangement joins TRBV19 to TRBJ1-6; 9 bases align to TRBD1. The trim removed 9 bases at V and 10 bases at J, leaving 10 bases unmatched. The CDR3 loop spans 14 amino acids. Germline CDR1 LNHDA, CDR2 SQIVND (reference sequence). The CDR3 bases are TGTGCCAGCGCCGGACAGGGGAAGACATCACCCCTCCACTTT. Residues: CASAGQGKTSPLHF.

V usage is TRBV10-3 and J usage is TRBJ2-2, with 10 bases identical to TRBD1. The CDR3 loop spans 14 amino acids. Trimming at V came to 7 bases and at J to 6 bases, leaving 5 bases not matched to a gene. CDR1 is ENHRY, CDR2 SYGVKD, per germline. The CDR3: CAIMGQGKAGELFF. The CDR3 region has the DNA TGTGCCATCATGGGACAGGGGAAGGCCGGGGAGCTGTTTTTT.

V gene TRBV7-2 combines with J gene TRBJ2-5, with D unclear. CDR3 length equals 12 residues. Germline V lookup: CDR1 SGHTA, CDR2 FQGNSA. With 0 bases removed from V and 7 bases from J, the gap between germline ends came to 6 bases. DNA of the CDR3: TGTGCCAGCAGCTTAGCCTCTAGGACCCAGTACTTC. It codes for CASSLASRTQYF.

The chain carries TRBV10-3 and TRBJ1-5, with D perhaps TRBD1 (6 bases). Germline CDR1 is ENHRY and CDR2 is SYGVKD. Between the trimmed V and J ends, which lost 4 bases and 6 bases, there was a span of 10 bases. The CDR3 is 13 residues long. Here the CDR3 DNA reads TGTGCCATCAGTGGGGCAGGGGCTCAGCCCCAGCATTTT. This sequence encodes CAISGAGAQPQHF.

This clone was counted only a few times. This rearrangement joins TRBV19 to TRBJ1-5; 12 bases fit TRBD1. Germline CDR1 is LNHDA and CDR2 is SQIVND (reference sequence). The CDR3 runs to 17 residues. Trimming cost V 3 bases and J 3 bases; bases outside gene matches: 6. The CDR3 is CASSMGRDRGLNQPQHF. The CDR3 nucleotides are TGTGCCAGTAGTATGGGCCGGGACAGGGGGCTCAATCAGCCCCAGCATTTT.

V and J are TRBV7-3 and TRBJ1-1; D gene uncertain. Germline assignment: CDR1 SGHTA and CDR2 FQGTGA. The CDR3 loop spans 14 amino acids. The V gene lost 8 bases and the J gene lost 3 bases, with 16 bases spanning the gap. The DNA of the CDR3 is TGTGCCAGCTCCTTTGTAGGGCGGGACACTGAAGCTTTCTTT. Translated, it gives CASSFVGRDTEAFF. The variable domain in full, with the rest retrieved from reference TRBV7-3 and TRBJ1-1, is GAGVSQTPSNKVTEKGKYVELRCDPISGHTALYWYRQSLGQGPEFLIYFQGTGAADDSGLPNDRFFAVRPEGSVSTLKIQRTERGDSAVYLCASSFVGRDTEAFFGQGTRLTVV.

The CDR3 coding sequence is TGCAGCGTTGATGATCAGGGCACCGGGGAGCTGTTTTTT. Translation: CSVDDQGTGELFF. The genes are TRBV29-1 and TRBJ2-2; D is perhaps TRBD1 (5 bases). This CDR3 spans 13 amino acids. Trimming removed 3 bases at V and 4 bases at J, with 9 bases between. Germline values: CDR1 SQVTM, CDR2 ANQGSEA.

This clone was observed a few times. This rearrangement joins TRBV19 to TRBJ2-7, with D unresolved. Germline V gene lookup returns CDR1 LNHDA and CDR2 SQIVND (reference sequence). The CDR3 is 11 residues long. The V end was cut by 1 base, the J end by 5 bases, with 3 bases between. Here the CDR3 DNA reads TGTGCCAGTAGTATAGCAAACGAGCAGTACTTC. As protein: CASSIANEQYF.

The V call is TRBV7-9, the J call TRBJ2-3; 11 bases map to TRBD2. Trimming at V came to 1 base and at J to 14 bases, leaving 2 bases not matched to a gene. This CDR3 has 12 amino acids. In germline, CDR1 is SEHNR, CDR2 FQNEAQ (reference sequence). The CDR3 sequence: CASSLGLAGWYF. In DNA, the CDR3 is TGTGCCAGCAGCTTAGGACTAGCGGGGTGGTATTTT.

V gene TRBV5-1 combines with J gene TRBJ2-7; 9 bases match TRBD2. V lost 0 bases and J lost 3; bases outside the gene matches: 7. Germline assignment: CDR1 SGHRS and CDR2 YFSETQ. The CDR3 sequence is 16 residues long. For the CDR3, the DNA is TGCGCCAGCAGCTTGGAGGCTAGCGGGGCAAACTACGAGCAGTACTTC. As protein: CASSLEASGANYEQYF.

This chain links TRBV20-1 with TRBJ1-5; D gene ambiguous. The CDR3 covers 10 residues. V was trimmed by 3 bases and J by 7 bases, leaving 4 bases between them. CDR1 is DFQATT and CDR2 is SNEGSKA in the germline V gene (reference sequence). Here the CDR3 reads CSARRQPQHF. Written as DNA, the CDR3 is TGCAGTGCTAGGAGGCAGCCCCAGCATTTT.

This clone was counted a single time. The chain links TRBV6-5 to TRBJ2-5; no firm D call. The CDR3 length is 11 residues. V lost 7 bases, J lost 7 bases, and 10 bases lay in between. Germline CDR1 is MNHEY and CDR2 is SVGAGI. The CDR3 DNA is TGTGCCAGCACCCGATTCGGGACCCAGTACTTC. Amino acids: CASTRFGTQYF.

The gene calls are TRBV5-4 and TRBJ1-4; D ambiguous. Looked up from germline, CDR1 is SGHNT and CDR2 is YYREEE (reference sequence). Trimming cost V 7 bases and J 7 bases, with 14 bases left between them. The CDR3 covers 13 residues. The CDR3 is CASRPSGTEKLFF. The DNA for the CDR3 is TGTGCCAGCCGACCTTCAGGTACTGAAAAACTGTTTTTT.